The clone carrying this TCR beta chain was picked up a small number of times. Construction of the TCRbeta library involved unique molecular identifiers. A single record per CDR3 protein comes from TCRdb applying MiXCR to the PCR reads. Of about 500,000 distinct CDR3 sequences listed, approximately 32% are singletons. CDR3 length equals 15 residues. The V end lost 1 base, the J end lost 7 bases, and 14 bases lay between the germline ends. From germline, CDR1 is MNHEY and CDR2 SMNVEV (reference sequence). The data belong to a study of T-cell reconstitution after alpha-beta-depleted transplantation in children.

The sequences come from PBMCs from the stem cell graft donor, collected from the stem cell graft. The source of this sequence is a human donor who donated a stem cell graft to a child with aplastic anemia. The chain is built from TRBV27 and TRBJ2-1; a possible D gene is TRBD2 (5 bases). The CDR3 spells CASSLYEGVRNEQFF. The CDR3 DNA is TGTGCCAGCAGTTTATATGAGGGAGTGAGGAATGAGCAGTTCTTC.